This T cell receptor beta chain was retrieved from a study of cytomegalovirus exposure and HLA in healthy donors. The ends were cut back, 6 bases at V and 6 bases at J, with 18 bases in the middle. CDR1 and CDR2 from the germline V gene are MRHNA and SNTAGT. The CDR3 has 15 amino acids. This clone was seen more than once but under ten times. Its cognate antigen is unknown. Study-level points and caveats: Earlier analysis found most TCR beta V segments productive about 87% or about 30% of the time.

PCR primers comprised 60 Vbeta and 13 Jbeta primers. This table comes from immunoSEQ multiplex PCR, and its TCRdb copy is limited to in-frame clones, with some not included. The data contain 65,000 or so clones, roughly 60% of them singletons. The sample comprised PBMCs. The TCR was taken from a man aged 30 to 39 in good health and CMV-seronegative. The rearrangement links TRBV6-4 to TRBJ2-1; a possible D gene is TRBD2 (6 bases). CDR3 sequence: CASSREFSAVNEQFF. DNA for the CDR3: TGTGCCAGCAGCCGGGAGTTTAGCGCCGTCAATGAGCAGTTCTTC.